The sequence of this TCR beta chain was determined in a study of cytomegalovirus exposure and HLA in healthy donors. Both 60 Vbeta primers and 13 Jbeta primers went into the PCR. Using immunoSEQ multiplex PCR, the repertoire was profiled, and TCRdb retains in-frame clones only, with some absent. This table has around 87,000 clones, around 85% appearing once. The receptor comes from a girl aged 2 to 9 in good health and CMV-seropositive. Specimen: PBMCs.

CDR3 sequence (DNA): TGTGCCAGCACCCCTGAGAGGCAGGGGAACGGTCAGCCCCAGCATTTT. This encodes CASTPERQGNGQPQHF. This chain links TRBV28 with TRBJ1-5; D perhaps matches TRBD1 (6 bases). The CDR3 totals 16 residues. Germline V CDR1 and CDR2: MDHEN, SYDVKM. Trimming removed 7 bases from V and 6 bases from J, with 22 bases in between.